These 11 T cell receptor beta chains were all obtained from the same sample, sequenced in a study of blood T cell repertoires in COVID-19. Assay used: immunoSEQ multiplex PCR; TCRdb lists only in-frame clones, some missing. This sample has about 170,000 clones, with roughly four fifths found just once. Sequences were obtained from peripheral blood. These receptors all come from a human donor with acute or convalescent COVID-19. The donor label of this sample is uncertain.

This chain connects TRBV9 to TRBJ1-1; D possibly corresponds to TRBD1 (5 bases). The CDR3 contains 14 residues. V was clipped by 4 bases and J by 5 bases, with 15 bases between them. Germline-derived CDR1 and CDR2 are SGDLS and YYNGEE. As DNA, the CDR3 is TGTGCCAGCAGCCCCCGACAGCGGGGGACTGAAGCTTTCTTT. Amino acid sequence: CASSPRQRGTEAFF.

CDR3 bases: TGTGCCAGCAGTGAAGCGCTTCTGGGCGGCAATCAGCCCCAGCATTTT. This codes for CASSEALLGGNQPQHF. The chain combines TRBV2 with TRBJ1-5; no definite D call. V lost 0 bases, J lost 2 bases, and 11 bases lay in between. Germline V gene lookup returns CDR1 SNHLY and CDR2 FYNNEI. The CDR3 extends over 16 amino acids.

The chain employs TRBV6-5 and TRBJ1-1; 8 bases fit TRBD1. Germline V lookup: CDR1 MNHEY, CDR2 SVGAGI. This CDR3 contains 13 residues. V lost 7 bases, J lost 4 bases, and 5 bases stayed unmatched. CDR3 DNA: TGTGCCAGCAACCCGACAGGGGCCACTGAAGCTTTCTTT. Translated: CASNPTGATEAFF.

This clone has more than one count but fewer than ten. This sequence joins TRBV23-1 and TRBJ2-7, with 11 bases fitting TRBD1. TRBV23-1 is noted as an ORF with a role that remains uncertain. Trimming removed 0 bases from V and 7 bases from J; junction bases left unmatched: 8. This CDR3 region has 16 residues. CDR3: CASSQSKRDRGLEQYF. Written as DNA, the CDR3 is TGCGCCAGCAGTCAATCGAAAAGGGACAGGGGGTTAGAGCAGTACTTC.

The genes are TRBV18 and TRBJ2-3; the D gene is possibly TRBD2 (6 bases). Germline assignment: CDR1 KGHSH and CDR2 LQKENI. This CDR3 has 15 residues. V was cut by 4 bases and J by 6 bases, with 17 bases left in between. The CDR3 loop is CASSLRSGGGDTQYF. The DNA for the CDR3 is TGTGCCAGCTCACTACGAAGCGGAGGAGGGGATACGCAGTATTTT.

This clone was counted a single time. The J gene is TRBJ2-7, the V gene TRBV7-9, with 11 bases that match TRBD2. V shed 3 bases, J shed 3 bases, and the junction held 1 base outside the gene matches. The CDR3 totals 14 residues. Germline V gene lookup returns CDR1 SEHNR and CDR2 FQNEAQ (reference sequence). CDR3 sequence reads: CASSFSGGGYEQYF. In nucleotides, the CDR3 is TGTGCCAGCAGCTTTAGCGGGGGGGGCTACGAGCAGTACTTC.

The chain uses TRBV27 and TRBJ2-7, with 7 bases that match TRBD2. The CDR3 runs 15 residues. Germline V gives CDR1 MNHEY, CDR2 SMNVEV (reference sequence). The V segment lost 6 bases and the J segment 0 bases; nucleotides outside the gene matches: 8. CDR3 nucleotide sequence: TGTGCCAGCAGGGGTAGCGGGTCCTACTCCTACGAGCAGTACTTC. This translates into CASRGSGSYSYEQYF.

The gene calls are TRBV7-8 and TRBJ1-5; possible D gene TRBD1, 5 bases. Trimming removed 5 bases from V and 5 bases from J, with 10 bases in between. This CDR3 spans 13 amino acids. Looked up from germline, CDR1 is SGHVS and CDR2 is FQNEAQ. The CDR3 coding sequence is TGTGCCAGCAGCCCGGGGGGGGATCAGCCCCAGCATTTT. This encodes CASSPGGDQPQHF.

This chain links TRBV27 with TRBJ1-5; D not resolved. The V end was cut by 8 bases, the J end by 0 bases, with 20 bases between. CDR1 and CDR2 from the germline V gene are MNHEY and SMNVEV (reference sequence). The CDR3 length is 17 residues. For the CDR3, the DNA is TGTGCCAGCCGGAGGACGTGGAGCCCTTATAGCAATCAGCCCCAGCATTTT. It translates to CASRRTWSPYSNQPQHF.

This sequence joins TRBV29-1 and TRBJ2-1, with 9 bases identical to TRBD1. J gave up 10 bases and V 8 bases, and 15 bases lay outside the gene matches. The CDR3 length is 14 residues. CDR1 and CDR2 from the germline V gene are SQVTM and ANQGSEA. This chain's CDR3 is CSLPGQGNLAEQFF. In DNA form, the CDR3 reads TGCAGCCTCCCGGGACAGGGTAACCTCGCAGAGCAGTTCTTC.

The chain has TRBV28 and TRBJ2-7; TRBD2 aligns across 7 bases. V lost 6 bases and J lost 5; bases outside the gene matches: 10. CDR1 is MDHEN and CDR2 is SYDVKM in the germline V gene. The CDR3 contains 14 residues. The CDR3 region is CASSLSGLADEQYF. CDR3 nucleotide sequence: TGTGCCAGCAGCCTATCCGGGCTAGCGGACGAGCAGTACTTC.